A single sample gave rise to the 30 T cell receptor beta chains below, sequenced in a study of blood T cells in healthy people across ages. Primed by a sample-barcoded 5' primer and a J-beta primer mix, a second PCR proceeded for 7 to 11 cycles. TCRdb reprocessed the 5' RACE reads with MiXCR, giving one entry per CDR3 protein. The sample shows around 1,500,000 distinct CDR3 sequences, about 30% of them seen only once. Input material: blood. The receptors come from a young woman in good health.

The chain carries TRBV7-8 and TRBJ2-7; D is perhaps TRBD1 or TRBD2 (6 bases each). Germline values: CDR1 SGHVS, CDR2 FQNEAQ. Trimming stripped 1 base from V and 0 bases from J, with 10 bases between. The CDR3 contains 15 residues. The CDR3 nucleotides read TGTGCCAGCAGCTTAGGGCGGGACAACTCCTACGAGCAGTACTTC. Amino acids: CASSLGRDNSYEQYF.

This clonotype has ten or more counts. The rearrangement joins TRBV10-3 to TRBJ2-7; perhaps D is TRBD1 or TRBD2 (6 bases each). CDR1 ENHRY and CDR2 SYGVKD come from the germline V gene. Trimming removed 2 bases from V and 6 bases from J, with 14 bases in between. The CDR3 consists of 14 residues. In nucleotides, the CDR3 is TGTGCCATCAGTGAGGGCGGCAGGGGAGGCGAGCAGTACTTC. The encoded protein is CAISEGGRGGEQYF.

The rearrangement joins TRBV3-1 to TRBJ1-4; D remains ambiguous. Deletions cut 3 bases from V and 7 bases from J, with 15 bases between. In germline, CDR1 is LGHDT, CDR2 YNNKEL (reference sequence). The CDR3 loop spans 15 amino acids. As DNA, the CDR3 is TGTGCCAGCAGCCATCTTTCGTCCTGGGGTGAAAAACTGTTTTTT. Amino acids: CASSHLSSWGEKLFF.

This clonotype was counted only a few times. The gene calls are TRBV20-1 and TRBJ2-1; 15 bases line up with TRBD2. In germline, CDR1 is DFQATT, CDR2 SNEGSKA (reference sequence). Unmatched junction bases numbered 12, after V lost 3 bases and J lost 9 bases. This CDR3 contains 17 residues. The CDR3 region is CSASPGLAGGRRSEQFF. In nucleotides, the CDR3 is TGCAGTGCTAGCCCAGGACTAGCGGGGGGGCGAAGGAGTGAGCAGTTCTTC.

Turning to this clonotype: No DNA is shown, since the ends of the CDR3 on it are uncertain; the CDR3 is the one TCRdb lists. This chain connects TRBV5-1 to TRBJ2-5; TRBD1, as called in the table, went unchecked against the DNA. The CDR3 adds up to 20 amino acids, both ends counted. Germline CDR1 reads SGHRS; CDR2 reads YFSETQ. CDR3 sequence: CASSSGTGYEQYFGAGTQYF.

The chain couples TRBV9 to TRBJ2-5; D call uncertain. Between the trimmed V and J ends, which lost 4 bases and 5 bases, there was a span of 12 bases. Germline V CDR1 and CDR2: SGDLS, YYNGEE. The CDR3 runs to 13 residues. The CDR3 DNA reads TGTGCCAGCAGCCCCGATGTCGGGGAGACCCAGTACTTC. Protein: CASSPDVGETQYF. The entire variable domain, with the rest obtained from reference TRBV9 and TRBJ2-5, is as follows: DSGVTQTPKHLITATGQRVTLRCSPRSGDLSVYWYQQSLDQGLQFLIQYYNGEERAKGNILERFSAQQFPDLHSELNLSSLELGDSALYFCASSPDVGETQYFGPGTRLLVL.

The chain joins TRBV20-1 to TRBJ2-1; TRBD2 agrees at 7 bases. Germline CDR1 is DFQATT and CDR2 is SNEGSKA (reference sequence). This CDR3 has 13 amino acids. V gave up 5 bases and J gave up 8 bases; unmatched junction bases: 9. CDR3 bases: TGCAGTGCTCTCGGACTAGTGGTACATGAGCAGTTCTTC. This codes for CSALGLVVHEQFF.

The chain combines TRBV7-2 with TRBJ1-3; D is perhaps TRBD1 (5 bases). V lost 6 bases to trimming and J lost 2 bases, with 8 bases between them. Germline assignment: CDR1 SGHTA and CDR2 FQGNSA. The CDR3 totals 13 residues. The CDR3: CASRQGPGNTIYF. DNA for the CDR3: TGTGCCAGCAGGCAGGGACCTGGAAACACCATATATTTT.

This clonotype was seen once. CDR3 residues: CATSSGSGDTQYF. The DNA of the CDR3 is TGTGCCACCAGCAGCGGGAGTGGAGATACGCAGTATTTT. V and J are TRBV15 and TRBJ2-3; D might be TRBD2 (6 bases). Germline-derived CDR1 and CDR2 are LNHNV and YYDKDF (reference sequence). Trimming stripped 3 bases from V and 5 bases from J, with 9 bases between. The length of the CDR3 is 13 residues.

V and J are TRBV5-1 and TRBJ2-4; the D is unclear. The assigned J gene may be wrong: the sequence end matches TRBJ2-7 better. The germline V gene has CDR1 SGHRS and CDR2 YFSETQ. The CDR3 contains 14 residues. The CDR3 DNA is TGCGCCAGCAGACCTGACTCTCGAGTTTGCGAGCAGTACTTC. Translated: CASRPDSRVCEQYF.

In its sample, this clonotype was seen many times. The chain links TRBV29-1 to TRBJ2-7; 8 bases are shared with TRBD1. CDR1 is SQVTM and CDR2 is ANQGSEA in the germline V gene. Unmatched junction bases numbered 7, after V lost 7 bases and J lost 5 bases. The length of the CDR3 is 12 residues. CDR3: CSAWTGLNEQYF. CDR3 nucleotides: TGCAGCGCATGGACAGGGCTGAACGAGCAGTACTTC.

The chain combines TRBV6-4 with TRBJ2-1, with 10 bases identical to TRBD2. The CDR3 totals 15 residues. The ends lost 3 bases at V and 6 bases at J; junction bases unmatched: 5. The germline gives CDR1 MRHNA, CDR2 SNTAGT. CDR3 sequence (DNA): TGTGCCAGCAGTGATGAGCGGGGGGGCGGCAATGAGCAGTTCTTC. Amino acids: CASSDERGGGNEQFF.

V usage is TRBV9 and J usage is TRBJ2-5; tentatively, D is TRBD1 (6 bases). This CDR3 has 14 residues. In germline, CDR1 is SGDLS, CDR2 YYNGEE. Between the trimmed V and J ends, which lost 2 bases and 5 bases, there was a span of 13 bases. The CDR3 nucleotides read TGTGCCAGCAGCGTCCAGGGTCAGGGGGAGACCCAGTACTTC. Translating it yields CASSVQGQGETQYF.

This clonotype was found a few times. Here the CDR3 reads CASSLEVLGYEQYF. As DNA, the CDR3 is TGTGCCAGCAGCTTAGAGGTCCTAGGGTACGAGCAGTACTTC. The V and J genes are TRBV7-8 and TRBJ2-7; D uncertain. V was clipped by 1 base and J by 4 bases, with 11 bases between them. CDR1 SGHVS and CDR2 FQNEAQ come from the germline V gene. The CDR3 covers 14 residues.

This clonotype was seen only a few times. CDR3 loop: CASRRDRVATRPGETQYF. Here the CDR3 DNA reads TGTGCCAGCAGGCGAGACAGGGTTGCGACCCGGCCTGGGGAGACCCAGTACTTC. The chain combines TRBV6-1 with TRBJ2-5, with 7 bases that match TRBD1. This CDR3 has 18 amino acids. The J segment lost 5 bases and the V segment lost 6 bases, leaving 21 bases of the junction unmatched. Germline V gene sequence: CDR1 MNHNS, CDR2 SASEGT.

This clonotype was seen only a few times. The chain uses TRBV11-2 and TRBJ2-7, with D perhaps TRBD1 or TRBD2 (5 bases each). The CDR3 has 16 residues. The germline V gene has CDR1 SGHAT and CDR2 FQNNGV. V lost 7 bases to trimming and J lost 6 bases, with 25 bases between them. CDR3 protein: CASTPWGTPEFLEQYF. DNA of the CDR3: TGTGCCAGCACCCCCTGGGGGACCCCGGAATTTCTCGAGCAGTACTTC. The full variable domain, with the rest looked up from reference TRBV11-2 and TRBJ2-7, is EAGVAQSPRYKIIEKRQSVAFWCNPISGHATLYWYQQILGQGPKLLIQFQNNGVVDDSQLPKDRFSAERLKGVDSTLKIQPAKLEDSAVYLCASTPWGTPEFLEQYFGPGTRLTVT.

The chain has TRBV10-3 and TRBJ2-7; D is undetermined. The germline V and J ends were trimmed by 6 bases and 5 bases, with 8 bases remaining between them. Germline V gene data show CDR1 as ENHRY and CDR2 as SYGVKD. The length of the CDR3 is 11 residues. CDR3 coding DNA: TGTGCCATCAGCAGCCTTGACGAGCAGTACTTC. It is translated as CAISSLDEQYF.

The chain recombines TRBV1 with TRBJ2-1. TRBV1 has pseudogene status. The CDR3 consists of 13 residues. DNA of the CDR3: TGCACCAGCAGCCAGCCGTTTTACCATGAGCAGTTCTTC. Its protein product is CTSSQPFYHEQFF.

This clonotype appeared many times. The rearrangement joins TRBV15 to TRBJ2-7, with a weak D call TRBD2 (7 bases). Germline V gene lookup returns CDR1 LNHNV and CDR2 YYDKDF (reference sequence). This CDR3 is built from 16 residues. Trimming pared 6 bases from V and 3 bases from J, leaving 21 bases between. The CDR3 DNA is TGTGCCACCAGTCGAGGACGGGGGGCTGGGGACTACGAGCAGTACTTC. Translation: CATSRGRGAGDYEQYF.

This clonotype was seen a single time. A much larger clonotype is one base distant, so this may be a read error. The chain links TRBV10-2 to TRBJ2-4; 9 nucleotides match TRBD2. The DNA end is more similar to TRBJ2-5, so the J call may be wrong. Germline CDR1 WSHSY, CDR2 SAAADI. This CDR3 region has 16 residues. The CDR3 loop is CASMPRLAAARETQYF. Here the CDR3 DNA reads TGCGCCAGCATGCCGAGACTAGCGGCAGCGAGGGAGACCCAGTACTTC.

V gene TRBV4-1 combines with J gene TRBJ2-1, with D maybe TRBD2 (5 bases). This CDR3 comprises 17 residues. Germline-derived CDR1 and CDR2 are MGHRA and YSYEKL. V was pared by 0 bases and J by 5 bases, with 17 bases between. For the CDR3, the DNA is TGCGCCAGCAGCCAAGATATGACCCGGAGGTACAACAATGAGCAGTTCTTC. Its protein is CASSQDMTRRYNNEQFF.

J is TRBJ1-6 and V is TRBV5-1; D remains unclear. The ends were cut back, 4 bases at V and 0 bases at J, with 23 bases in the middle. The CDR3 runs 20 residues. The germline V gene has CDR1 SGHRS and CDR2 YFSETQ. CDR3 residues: CASSPEVGERKSSYNSPLHF. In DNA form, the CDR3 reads TGCGCCAGCAGCCCCGAGGTTGGAGAGAGAAAGAGCTCCTATAATTCACCCCTCCACTTT.

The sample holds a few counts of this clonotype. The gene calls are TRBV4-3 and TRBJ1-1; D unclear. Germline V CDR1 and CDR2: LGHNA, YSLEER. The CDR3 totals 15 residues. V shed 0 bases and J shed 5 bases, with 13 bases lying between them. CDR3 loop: CASSQDRVSRTEAFF. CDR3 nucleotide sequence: TGCGCCAGCAGCCAAGATCGTGTTTCGCGAACTGAAGCTTTCTTT.

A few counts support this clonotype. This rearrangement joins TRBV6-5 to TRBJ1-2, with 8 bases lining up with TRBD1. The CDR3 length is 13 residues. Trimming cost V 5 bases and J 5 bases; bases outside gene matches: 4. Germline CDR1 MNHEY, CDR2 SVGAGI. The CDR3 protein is CASSDRGRYGYTF. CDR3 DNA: TGTGCCAGCAGTGACAGGGGCCGTTATGGCTACACCTTC.

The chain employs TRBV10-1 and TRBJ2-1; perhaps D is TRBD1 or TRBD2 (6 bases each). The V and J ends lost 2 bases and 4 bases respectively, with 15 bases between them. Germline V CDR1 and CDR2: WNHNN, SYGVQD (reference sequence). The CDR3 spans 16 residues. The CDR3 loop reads CASSEGLRGVYNEQFF. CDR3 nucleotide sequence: TGCGCCAGCAGTGAGGGGTTGAGGGGGGTGTACAATGAGCAGTTCTTC.

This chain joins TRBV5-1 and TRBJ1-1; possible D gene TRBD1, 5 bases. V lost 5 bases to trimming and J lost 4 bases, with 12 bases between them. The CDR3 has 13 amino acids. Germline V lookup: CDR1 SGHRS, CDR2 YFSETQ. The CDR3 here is CASRRGTSTEAFF. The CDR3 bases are TGCGCCAGCAGGCGGGGGACGAGCACTGAAGCTTTCTTT.

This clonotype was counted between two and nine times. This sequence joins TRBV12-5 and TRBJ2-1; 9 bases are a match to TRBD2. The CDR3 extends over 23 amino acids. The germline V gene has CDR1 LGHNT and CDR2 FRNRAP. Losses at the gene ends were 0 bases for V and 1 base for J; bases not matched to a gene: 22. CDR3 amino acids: CASGLVLETGRLALAGSYNEQFF. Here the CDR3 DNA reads TGTGCTAGTGGTTTGGTACTGGAGACAGGGAGACTCGCGCTAGCGGGGTCCTACAATGAGCAGTTCTTC.

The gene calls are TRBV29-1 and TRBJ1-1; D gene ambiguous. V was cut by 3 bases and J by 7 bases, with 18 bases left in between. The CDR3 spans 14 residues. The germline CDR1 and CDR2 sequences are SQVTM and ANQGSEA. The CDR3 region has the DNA TGCAGCGTTGAGCACGGAACATGGGCCGGTGAAGCTTTCTTT. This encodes CSVEHGTWAGEAFF. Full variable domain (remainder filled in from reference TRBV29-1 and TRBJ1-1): SAVISQKPSRDICQRGTSLTIQCQVDSQVTMMFWYRQQPGQSLTLIATANQGSEATYESGFVIDKFPISRPNLTFSTLTVSNMSPEDSSIYLCSVEHGTWAGEAFFGQGTRLTVV.

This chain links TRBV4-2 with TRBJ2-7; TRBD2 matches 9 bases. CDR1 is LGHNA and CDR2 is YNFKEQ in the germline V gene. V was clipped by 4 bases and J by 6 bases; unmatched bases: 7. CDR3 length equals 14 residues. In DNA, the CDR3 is TGTGCCAGCAGCCCCCCCGGGACTAGCATCGAGCAGTACTTC. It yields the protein CASSPPGTSIEQYF.

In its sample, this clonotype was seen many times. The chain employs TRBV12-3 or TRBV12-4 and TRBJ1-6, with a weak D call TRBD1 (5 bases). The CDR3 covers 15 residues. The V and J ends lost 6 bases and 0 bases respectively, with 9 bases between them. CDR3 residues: CASSRASSYNSPLHF. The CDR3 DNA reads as TGTGCCAGCAGCAGGGCGAGCTCCTATAATTCACCCCTCCACTTT.